This entry describes one TCR beta chain. As yet, its antigen is unknown. This specimen belongs to a study of OX40 agonist ivuxolimab in advanced cancers. Across the study: Head and neck, renal cell, melanoma or hepatocellular carcinoma were the cancers that dose-escalation patients had. Whole-study findings and limits: Normalized expansion of T-cell clones was also low for some nonresponders.

Trimming shortened V by 5 bases and J by 0 bases, and 12 bases separated the two germline ends. Germline CDR1 is MGHRA and CDR2 is YSYEKL. CDR3 length: 15 residues. TCRdb's table, derived via immunoSEQ multiplex PCR, lists solely in-frame clones and lacks some. The table lists 98,000 or so clones, roughly 91% of them singletons, with about 2.4% in the top ten. The sampling schedule covered blood at baseline, cycle 4 day 1, and cycle 7 day 1. The specimen comprised CD4+ or CD8+ T cells sorted from blood, sampled in a trial of the OX40 agonist ivuxolimab. The clonotype was recovered from an adult with an advanced solid tumor such as melanoma, head and neck, liver or kidney cancer. V gene TRBV4-1 combines with J gene TRBJ2-3; the D gene could be TRBD1 or TRBD2 (5 bases each). The CDR3 region is CASSSGRYSTDTQYF. The CDR3 DNA reads as TGCGCCAGCAGCTCGGGACGCTATAGCACAGATACGCAGTATTTT.